The 24 T cell receptor beta chains presented below share a single source sample, sequenced in a study of T-cell memory formation after mild COVID-19. TCRdb used MiXCR to reprocess the 5' RACE reads, holding one entry per CDR3 protein. Of 350,000 to 500,000 distinct CDR3 sequences in the sample, 20% to 25% were seen once. What was sequenced was PBMCs or a T cell subset sorted from them (not recorded which). The receptors were gathered from an adult woman who had mild COVID-19 (a few samples of this study predate the infection). Cell type and time point are not known.

This chain connects TRBV6-5 to TRBJ2-5, with 13 bases identical to TRBD2. There are 15 residues in the CDR3. CDR1 and CDR2 (germline): MNHEY, SVGAGI. The V segment lost 6 bases and the J segment 9 bases; nucleotides outside the gene matches: 10. The CDR3 loop reads CASRRTSGSPTSQYF. The CDR3 DNA sequence: TGTGCCAGCAGGAGGACTAGCGGGAGCCCCACGTCCCAGTACTTC.

The chain recombines TRBV9 with TRBJ2-1; D gene uncertain. The CDR3 covers 14 residues. The V gene lost 0 bases and the J gene lost 8 bases, with 12 bases spanning the gap. The germline gives CDR1 SGDLS, CDR2 YYNGEE. The CDR3 sequence: CASSVEGRWDEQFF. The CDR3 coding sequence is TGTGCCAGCAGCGTAGAGGGCCGCTGGGATGAGCAGTTCTTC.

This clonotype was found a few times. The chain couples TRBV6-5 to TRBJ1-4, with a tentative D call TRBD1 (5 bases). Germline V lookup: CDR1 MNHEY, CDR2 SVGAGI. V lost 2 bases, J lost 0 bases, and 10 bases lay in between. The CDR3 extends over 16 amino acids. CDR3 DNA sequence: TGTGCCAGCAGTTACCTCCTGACAGCAACTAATGAAAAACTGTTTTTT. This codes for CASSYLLTATNEKLFF.

This clonotype was recorded a few times. The chain couples TRBV6-6 to TRBJ2-3; D may be TRBD2 (7 bases). This CDR3 comprises 15 residues. CDR1 is MNHNY, CDR2 SVGAGI, per germline (reference sequence). V lost 7 bases, J lost 1 base, and 15 bases lay in between. CDR3 sequence (DNA): TGTGCCAGCAATGTGGGGGGGCTTGGCACAGATACGCAGTATTTT. It specifies CASNVGGLGTDTQYF.

The V and J genes are TRBV18 and TRBJ1-2; D uncertain. This CDR3 has 12 amino acids. The V gene lost 5 bases and the J gene lost 5 bases, with 9 bases spanning the gap. The germline CDR1 and CDR2 sequences are KGHSH and LQKENI. The CDR3 DNA reads as TGTGCCAGCTCAGGCGGGGTTTATGGCTACACCTTC. This gives the protein CASSGGVYGYTF.

This clonotype was seen only once. The V and J genes are TRBV6-5 and TRBJ2-1; TRBD2 aligns across 13 bases. The CDR3 runs 17 residues. The germline CDR1 and CDR2 sequences are MNHEY and SVGAGI. V shed 4 bases, J shed 8 bases, and the junction held 11 bases outside the gene matches. CDR3 in DNA: TGTGCCAGCAGTTCACTACTAGCGGGAGGGCCATTAGATGAGCAGTTCTTC. It encodes CASSSLLAGGPLDEQFF.

This clonotype was detected a few times. The rearrangement joins TRBV7-9 to TRBJ2-1; 7 bases match TRBD2. Germline CDR1 reads SEHNR; CDR2 reads FQNEAQ (reference sequence). V lost 6 bases, J lost 9 bases, and 14 bases stayed unmatched. The CDR3 is 15 amino acids. The CDR3 reads CASRGLAGEWSEQFF. The CDR3 region has the DNA TGTGCCAGCAGGGGTCTTGCGGGAGAGTGGAGTGAGCAGTTCTTC.

This clonotype has at least ten counts. The chain couples TRBV4-1 to TRBJ2-2; 9 nucleotides align to TRBD2. This CDR3 spans 18 amino acids. J lost 4 bases, V lost 4 bases, and 13 bases had no gene match. Per germline, CDR1 MGHRA and CDR2 YSYEKL. The CDR3 here is CASSLRNRELAGTGELFF. For the CDR3, the DNA is TGCGCCAGCAGCCTAAGAAACCGGGAACTAGCGGGCACCGGGGAGCTGTTTTTT.

The V gene is TRBV5-6, the J gene TRBJ2-2; D may be TRBD1 (7 bases). The ends were cut back, 0 bases at V and 7 bases at J, with 10 bases in the middle. CDR3 length: 14 amino acids. Germline values: CDR1 SGHDT, CDR2 YYEEEE. CDR3 DNA: TGTGCCAGCAGCTTGGGACAGGGAGGCGGGGAGCTGTTTTTT. Translated: CASSLGQGGGELFF.

This clonotype was seen once. The chain couples TRBV6-6 to TRBJ1-2; D is uncertain. The CDR3 spans 13 residues. Trimming stripped 10 bases from V and 7 bases from J, with 19 bases between. The germline V gene encodes CDR1 MNHNY and CDR2 SVGAGI (reference sequence). The CDR3 reads CATGAGGVSGYTF. CDR3 coding DNA: TGTGCCACCGGAGCGGGAGGAGTTAGTGGCTACACCTTC.

Of note for this clonotype: This may be a read error, as it is one base from a much larger clone. The chain carries TRBV12-3 or TRBV12-4 and TRBJ1-1; 7 bases fit TRBD1. J was trimmed by 1 base and V by 7 bases; bases with no gene match: 3. The CDR3 loop spans 13 amino acids. CDR3 DNA sequence: TGTGCCAGCACCTGGACAGGGAACACTGAAGCTTTCTTT. It encodes CASTWTGNTEAFF.

The gene calls are TRBV6-6 and TRBJ1-1; tentative D call: TRBD1 (6 bases). This CDR3 is built from 13 residues. Germline V gene sequence: CDR1 MNHNY, CDR2 SVGAGI (reference sequence). Trimming removed 2 bases at V and 4 bases at J, with 8 bases between. CDR3 loop: CASSYKGGTEAFF. CDR3 in DNA: TGTGCCAGCAGTTACAAGGGGGGCACTGAAGCTTTCTTT.

The rearrangement links TRBV3-1 to TRBJ2-3; D remains unclear. There are 13 residues in the CDR3. The germline V gene has CDR1 LGHDT and CDR2 YNNKEL (reference sequence). V dropped 3 bases and J dropped 3 bases, with 7 bases sitting between them. CDR3 sequence reads: CASSQIMTDTQYF. The DNA of the CDR3 is TGTGCCAGCAGCCAGATTATGACAGATACGCAGTATTTT.

The CDR3: CASSHKRRTGYNEQFF. The CDR3 DNA follows: TGTGCCAGCAGCCATAAGCGTCGGACAGGGTACAATGAGCAGTTCTTC. The chain uses TRBV7-3 and TRBJ2-1; 8 bases match TRBD1. The V gene's germline CDR1 is SGHTA and CDR2 FQGTGA. Trimming at V came to 5 bases and at J to 4 bases, leaving 10 bases not matched to a gene. The CDR3 consists of 16 residues.

This clonotype was counted a few times. V is TRBV5-1 and J is TRBJ1-1, with no clear D. Trimming left V 3 bases short and J 11 bases short, with 14 bases between. This CDR3 is built from 12 residues. The germline gives CDR1 SGHRS, CDR2 YFSETQ. CDR3 loop: CASSSIKGSAFF. Written as DNA, the CDR3 is TGCGCCAGCAGCTCGATAAAAGGAAGCGCTTTCTTT.

This clonotype came up a few times. The junction and the germline gene differ at one end; a read error may be behind it. The rearrangement links TRBV18 to TRBJ1-1; D gene unclear. Germline V gene data show CDR1 as KGHSH and CDR2 as LQKENI. The CDR3 is made up of 17 amino acids. The CDR3 DNA reads as TGTGCCAGCACACCAGTATTATACGGGTCGGGAATCACTGAAGCTTTCTTT. Translated, it gives CASTPVLYGSGITEAFF. Drawing the rest from reference TRBV18 and TRBJ1-1, the complete variable domain is NAGVMQNPRHLVRRRGQEARLRCSPMKGHSHVYWYRQLPEEGLKFMVYLQKENIIDESGMPKERFSAEFPKEGPSILRIQQVVRGDSAAYFCASTPVLYGSGITEAFFGQGTRLTVV.

The chain uses TRBV3-1 and TRBJ2-7, with D maybe TRBD1 (6 bases). Deletions cut 5 bases from V and 5 bases from J, with 13 bases between. Germline V gene data show CDR1 as LGHDT and CDR2 as YNNKEL (reference sequence). This CDR3 has 13 residues. The CDR3 nucleotides are TGTGCCAGCAGCGTCCAGGGGTCCAACGAGCAGTACTTC. This translates into CASSVQGSNEQYF.

This clonotype was counted only a few times. The chain recombines TRBV4-3 with TRBJ2-7; D call uncertain. The CDR3 contains 13 residues. Trimming left V 1 base short and J 2 bases short, with 6 bases between. Per germline, CDR1 LGHNA and CDR2 YSLEER. This chain's CDR3 is CASSQGRTYEQYF. As DNA, the CDR3 is TGCGCCAGCAGCCAAGGCAGGACCTACGAGCAGTACTTC.

This clonotype has a handful of counts. This chain uses TRBV12-3 or TRBV12-4 with TRBJ2-7, with TRBD1 matching 8 bases. V shed 6 bases and J 2 bases; nucleotides not matched to a gene: 6. The CDR3 length is 14 residues. The CDR3 here is CASRPGTGTYEQYF. The CDR3 DNA is TGTGCCAGCAGACCCGGGACAGGAACCTACGAGCAGTACTTC.

The rearrangement uses TRBV30 and TRBJ2-7, with a tentative D call TRBD1 (6 bases). The CDR3 covers 16 residues. V was cut by 2 bases and J by 4 bases, with 21 bases left in between. The germline V gene encodes CDR1 GTSNPN and CDR2 SVGIG (reference sequence). Here the CDR3 reads CAWSRLAWGTNYEQYF. The CDR3 nucleotides are TGTGCCTGGAGTCGCTTGGCGTGGGGGACAAATTACGAGCAGTACTTC.

J is TRBJ2-7 and V is TRBV6-6, with D tentatively TRBD1 (5 bases). The V and J ends lost 3 bases and 9 bases respectively, with 12 bases between them. The germline V gene has CDR1 MNHNY and CDR2 SVGAGI (reference sequence). The CDR3 is 12 residues long. For the CDR3, the DNA is TGTGCCAGCAGTTATGTCCAGGGCGGGCAGTACTTC. It specifies CASSYVQGGQYF.

This clonotype showed up just a few times. The V call is TRBV29-1, the J call TRBJ1-1, with 7 bases identical to TRBD1. J was trimmed by 6 bases and V by 7 bases; bases with no gene match: 8. Germline V gene lookup returns CDR1 SQVTM and CDR2 ANQGSEA. This CDR3 comprises 12 residues. CDR3 nucleotides: TGCAGCGCGGTCAGGGGGGAGGCTGAAGCTTTCTTT. Its translation: CSAVRGEAEAFF.

This clonotype has only a few counts. V usage is TRBV10-3 and J usage is TRBJ2-5; TRBD2 aligns across 12 bases. The V gene end was trimmed by 0 bases and the J gene end by 5 bases; junction bases not matched to a gene: 10. The CDR3 totals 18 residues. Germline CDR1 is ENHRY and CDR2 is SYGVKD. CDR3 amino acids: CAISESVVLAGGQETQYF. The CDR3 region has the DNA TGTGCCATCAGTGAGTCGGTGGTTCTAGCGGGGGGGCAGGAGACCCAGTACTTC.

This clonotype was counted once. The chain links TRBV30 to TRBJ2-2; D remains unclear. The CDR3 runs 13 residues. CDR1 and CDR2 from the germline V gene are GTSNPN and SVGIG (reference sequence). The V and J ends lost 2 bases and 0 bases respectively, with 4 bases between them. In nucleotides, the CDR3 is TGTGCCTGGAGTTCGGCGAACACCGGGGAGCTGTTTTTT. Protein product: CAWSSANTGELFF.